This T cell receptor beta chain was captured by sequencing in a study of shared T cell receptors in the human thymus. TCRdb keeps only in-frame clones here, not all; method: immunoSEQ multiplex PCR. Of hundreds of thousands of clones in the sample, around 87% were seen once. The data were also submitted as part of a second study, on human thymus T cells. As that study records: Resected material from corrective heart surgery provided the thymus tissue analysed. Thymic and blood repertoires seemed to show skewed V and J gene use. Related research has reported that thymic repertoires overlap highly among unrelated individuals.

The specimen sequenced was thymocytes. The sequence came from a boy younger than two with a congenital heart defect.

CDR3 sequence reads: CASSEHIGTGFTGELFF. The CDR3, as DNA: TGTGCCAGCAGTGAACATATTGGGACAGGGTTCACCGGGGAGCTGTTTTTT. The rearrangement joins TRBV2 to TRBJ2-2, with TRBD1 identical over 9 bases. CDR3 length equals 17 residues. Germline V gene data show CDR1 as SNHLY and CDR2 as FYNNEI. V lost 2 bases, J lost 4 bases, and 8 bases stayed unmatched.